Presented here are 10 T cell receptor beta chains from one specimen sequenced in a study of human T cells and chemical hapten exposure. TCRdb passed the RACE reads through MiXCR, listing each CDR3 protein once. The sample includes under 90,000 distinct CDR3 sequences, under 10% seen only once; the top ten take 1.5%. Sample time point: healthy volunteer bleed at 6 weeks. Unfractionated whole blood was the source of the extracted total RNA. Sequencing was carried out using whole blood. Every receptor here comes from a male donor in good health. Some clones in this sample may be carry-over from other donors' samples.

The chain combines TRBV4-3 with TRBJ2-3, with 8 bases aligning to TRBD2. J lost 6 bases, V lost 3 bases, and 5 bases had no gene match. This CDR3 has 14 amino acids. From germline, CDR1 is LGHNA and CDR2 YSLEER. The CDR3 DNA is TGCGCCAGCAGCCAGGGACTAGTTGCCGATACGCAGTATTTT. It codes for CASSQGLVADTQYF.

This clonotype was found a few times. The chain combines TRBV18 with TRBJ2-7; the D is unclear. CDR1 is KGHSH and CDR2 is LQKENI in the germline V gene. V dropped 4 bases and J dropped 4 bases, with 11 bases sitting between them. This CDR3 region has 13 residues. CDR3 nucleotides: TGTGCCAGCTCACTGGGCAGTACGTACGAGCAGTACTTC. Protein product: CASSLGSTYEQYF.

This clonotype was picked up a small number of times. The chain employs TRBV7-2 and TRBJ2-4; possible D gene TRBD1, 7 bases. The V gene lost 5 bases and the J gene lost 9 bases, with 32 bases spanning the gap. Germline V CDR1 and CDR2: SGHTA, FQGNSA. This CDR3 comprises 19 residues. CDR3 nucleotide sequence: TGTGCCAGCAGCCACCCGAGTGGAGGGGGCGCAATCTACGCCAGCATTCAGTACTTC. It is translated as CASSHPSGGGAIYASIQYF.

This clonotype has only a few counts. The CDR3 nucleotides read TGTGCCAGCAGCCAAGGCCGGTCGGTGGGGACGGCTGGGGCCAACGTCCTGACTTTC. Protein product: CASSQGRSVGTAGANVLTF. This rearrangement joins TRBV14 to TRBJ2-6; the D gene could be TRBD1 or TRBD2 (5 bases each). V was cut by 1 base and J by 2 bases, with 18 bases left in between. Germline-derived CDR1 and CDR2 are SGHDN and FVKESK. There are 19 residues in the CDR3.

In this sample, this clonotype turned up a few times. This chain connects TRBV24-1 to TRBJ2-2, with D perhaps matching TRBD1 (5 bases). Trimming stripped 6 bases from V and 1 base from J, with 8 bases between. This CDR3 has 14 amino acids. Germline CDR1 and CDR2: KGHDR and SFDVKD. The CDR3 DNA follows: TGTGCCACCAGTATGACAGAGAACACCGGGGAGCTGTTTTTT. It translates to CATSMTENTGELFF.

The chain recombines TRBV6-2 or TRBV6-3 with TRBJ1-5; D is ambiguous. The V and J ends lost 7 bases and 0 bases respectively, with 13 bases between them. The CDR3 extends over 15 amino acids. Germline CDR1 and CDR2: MNHEY and SVGEGT. CDR3 sequence reads: CASKAAGYSNQPQHF. CDR3 DNA: TGTGCCAGCAAAGCCGCAGGTTATAGCAATCAGCCCCAGCATTTT.

The chain links TRBV29-1 to TRBJ1-5, with TRBD1 as a possible D gene (5 bases). CDR3 length: 13 amino acids. Per the germline V gene, CDR1 is SQVTM and CDR2 is ANQGSEA. V gave up 5 bases and J gave up 1 base, with 9 bases separating them. The CDR3 spells CSVWEGSNQPQHF. DNA of the CDR3: TGCAGCGTTTGGGAGGGGAGCAATCAGCCCCAGCATTTT. Together with reference TRBV29-1 and TRBJ1-5, the CDR3 gives the full variable domain: SAVISQKPSRDICQRGTSLTIQCQVDSQVTMMFWYRQQPGQSLTLIATANQGSEATYESGFVIDKFPISRPNLTFSTLTVSNMSPEDSSIYLCSVWEGSNQPQHFGDGTRLSIL.

Turning to this clonotype: A junction end diverges from the germline sequence, so it may reflect a read error. The chain carries TRBV10-1 and TRBJ2-2; 8 nucleotides agree with TRBD2. This CDR3 comprises 15 residues. Per germline, CDR1 WNHNN and CDR2 SYGVQD (reference sequence). CDR3 DNA sequence: TGCGCCAGCAGCTCCGGGACTAGAGACACCGGGGAGATGTTTTTT. Its translation is CASSSGTRDTGEMFF.

This clonotype was seen repeatedly, ten times or more. The chain links TRBV28 to TRBJ2-1; TRBD1 is a possible D gene (8 bases). The germline CDR1 and CDR2 sequences are MDHEN and SYDVKM. The CDR3 has 11 residues. The V gene lost 10 bases and the J gene lost 8 bases, with 12 bases spanning the gap. CDR3 loop: CATTGGDEQFF. The CDR3 region has the DNA TGTGCCACCACAGGGGGGGATGAGCAGTTCTTC.

A few counts support this clonotype. The chain carries TRBV12-3 or TRBV12-4 and TRBJ1-1; a possible D gene is TRBD1 (6 bases). The CDR3 sequence is 13 residues long. Deletions cut 5 bases from V and 5 bases from J, with 12 bases between. CDR3 DNA: TGTGCCAGCAGTCGTCAGGGGTGGACTGAAGCTTTCTTT. This sequence encodes CASSRQGWTEAFF.